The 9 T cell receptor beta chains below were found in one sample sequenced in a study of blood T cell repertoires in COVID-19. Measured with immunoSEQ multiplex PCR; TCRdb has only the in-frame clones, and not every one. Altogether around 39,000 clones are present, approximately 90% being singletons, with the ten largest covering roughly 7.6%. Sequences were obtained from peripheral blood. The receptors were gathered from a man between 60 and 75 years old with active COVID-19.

In nucleotides, the CDR3 is TGCGCCAGCGTGCCCGATGGAGGAAATACGCAGTATTTT. Translated, it gives CASVPDGGNTQYF. J is TRBJ2-3 and V is TRBV5-1, with D possibly matching TRBD2 (5 bases). Germline CDR1 SGHRS, CDR2 YFSETQ. V shed 7 bases and J shed 7 bases, with 16 bases lying between them. This CDR3 has 13 amino acids.

This CDR3 is CASSSGQAVSGNTIYF. The DNA for the CDR3 is TGCGCCAGCAGCTCGGGACAGGCGGTCAGCGGAAACACCATATATTTT. This rearrangement joins TRBV5-1 to TRBJ1-3, with TRBD1 matching 8 bases. The CDR3 runs 16 residues. Unmatched junction bases numbered 9, after V lost 3 bases and J lost 4 bases. The germline gives CDR1 SGHRS, CDR2 YFSETQ.

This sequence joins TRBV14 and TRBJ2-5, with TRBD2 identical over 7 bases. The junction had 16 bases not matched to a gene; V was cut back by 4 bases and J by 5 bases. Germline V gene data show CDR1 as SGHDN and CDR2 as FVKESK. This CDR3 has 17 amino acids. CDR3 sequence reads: CASSRGASGGVWETQYF. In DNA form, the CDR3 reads TGTGCCAGCAGCCGAGGGGCTAGCGGAGGCGTTTGGGAGACCCAGTACTTC.

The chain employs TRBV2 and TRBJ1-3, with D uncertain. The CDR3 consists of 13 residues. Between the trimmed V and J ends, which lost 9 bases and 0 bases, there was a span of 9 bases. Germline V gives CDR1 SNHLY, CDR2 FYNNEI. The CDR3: CASDKPSGNTIYF. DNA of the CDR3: TGTGCCAGTGACAAGCCCTCTGGAAACACCATATATTTT.

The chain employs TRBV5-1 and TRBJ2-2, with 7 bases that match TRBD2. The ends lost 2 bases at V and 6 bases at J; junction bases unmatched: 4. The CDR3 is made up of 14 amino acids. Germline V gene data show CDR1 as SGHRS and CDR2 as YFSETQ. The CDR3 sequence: CASSLTSAAGELFF. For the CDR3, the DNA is TGCGCCAGCAGCTTAACTAGCGCCGCCGGGGAGCTGTTTTTT.

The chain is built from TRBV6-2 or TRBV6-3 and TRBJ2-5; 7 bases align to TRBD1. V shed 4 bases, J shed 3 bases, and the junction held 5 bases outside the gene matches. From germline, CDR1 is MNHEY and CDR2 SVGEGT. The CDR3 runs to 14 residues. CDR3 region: CASSFTGTEETQYF. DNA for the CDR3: TGTGCCAGCAGTTTCACCGGGACAGAAGAGACCCAGTACTTC.

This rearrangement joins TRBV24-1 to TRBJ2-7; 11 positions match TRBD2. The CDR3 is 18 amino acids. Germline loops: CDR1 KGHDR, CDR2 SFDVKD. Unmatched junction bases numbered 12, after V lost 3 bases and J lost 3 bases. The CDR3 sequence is CATSDAGGTSGLGYEQYF. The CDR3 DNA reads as TGTGCCACCAGTGATGCGGGGGGGACTAGCGGACTAGGCTACGAGCAGTACTTC.

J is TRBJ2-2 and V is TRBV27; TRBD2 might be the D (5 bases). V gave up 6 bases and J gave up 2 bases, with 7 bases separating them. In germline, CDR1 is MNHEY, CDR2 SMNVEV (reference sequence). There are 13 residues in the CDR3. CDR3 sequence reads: CASRRGNTGELFF. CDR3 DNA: TGTGCCAGCAGACGGGGAAACACCGGGGAGCTGTTTTTT.

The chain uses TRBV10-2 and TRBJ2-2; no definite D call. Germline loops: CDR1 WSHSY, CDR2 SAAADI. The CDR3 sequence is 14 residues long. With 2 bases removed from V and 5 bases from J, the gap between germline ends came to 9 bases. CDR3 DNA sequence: TGCGCCAGCAGTGAGATGGCGAGGACCGGGGAGCTGTTTTTT. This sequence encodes CASSEMARTGELFF.